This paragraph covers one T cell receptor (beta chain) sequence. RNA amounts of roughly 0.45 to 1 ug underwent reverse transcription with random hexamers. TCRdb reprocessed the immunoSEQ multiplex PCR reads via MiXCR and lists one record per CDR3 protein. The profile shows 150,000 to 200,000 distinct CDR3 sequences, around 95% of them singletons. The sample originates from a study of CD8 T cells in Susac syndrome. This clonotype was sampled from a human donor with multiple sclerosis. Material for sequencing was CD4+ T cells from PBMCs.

CDR3 in amino acids: CATSDTGTMSDTQYF. The DNA of the CDR3 is TGTGCCACCAGTGACACCGGGACTATGTCAGATACGCAGTATTTT. The V and J genes are TRBV24-1 and TRBJ2-3; the match to TRBD2 covers 7 bases. The J segment lost 4 bases and the V segment lost 4 bases, leaving 7 bases of the junction unmatched. The CDR3 runs 15 residues. Germline CDR1 and CDR2: KGHDR and SFDVKD.